The 20 T cell receptor beta chains presented below share a single source sample, sequenced in a study of early T cells in non-severe SARS-CoV-2 infection. TCRdb analysed the 5' RACE reads with MiXCR anew, one entry per CDR3 protein. This sample carries approximately 50,000 distinct CDR3 sequences, approximately 12% of them seen once, and the ten largest clones take around 2.6%. The sample here was whole blood, taken at baseline. These receptors were obtained from an adult who was a healthcare worker with PCR-confirmed SARS-CoV-2 infection or an uninfected control (not recorded which).

This clonotype was detected only a few times. V and J are TRBV19 and TRBJ1-5, with 7 bases that match TRBD1. CDR1 is LNHDA, CDR2 SQIVND, per germline (reference sequence). The trim removed 6 bases at V and 4 bases at J, leaving 9 bases unmatched. The CDR3 totals 15 residues. As DNA, the CDR3 is TGTGCCAGTAGCCCGCCCGGACAGGATAATCAGCCCCAGCATTTT. It yields the protein CASSPPGQDNQPQHF. The full variable domain, completed using reference TRBV19 and TRBJ1-5, is DGGITQSPKYLFRKEGQNVTLSCEQNLNHDAMYWYRQDPGQGLRLIYYSQIVNDFQKGDIAEGYSVSREKKESFPLTVTSAQKNPTAFYLCASSPPGQDNQPQHFGDGTRLSIL.

There are many counts of this clonotype. The chain joins TRBV7-2 to TRBJ1-2, with a possible D match to TRBD1 (5 bases). In germline, CDR1 is SGHTA, CDR2 FQGNSA. This CDR3 region has 17 residues. With 5 bases removed from V and 1 base from J, the gap between germline ends came to 20 bases. DNA for the CDR3: TGTGCCAGCAGCGAAGGACTGGAGGGGCTTTTTAACTATGGCTACACCTTC. Residues: CASSEGLEGLFNYGYTF.

By sample share, this clonotype is medium-sized. This sequence joins TRBV29-1 and TRBJ2-1; D unresolved. With 6 bases removed from V and 2 bases from J, the gap between germline ends came to 5 bases. Germline V CDR1 and CDR2: SQVTM, ANQGSEA. The CDR3 is 11 residues long. The CDR3 nucleotides are TGCAGCGTCAAACCCTACAATGAGCAGTTCTTC. Protein product: CSVKPYNEQFF.

The sample holds many counts of this clonotype. The CDR3 reads CASSLSGRAADTQYF. The CDR3 nucleotides are TGTGCCAGCAGCCTTAGCGGGAGGGCGGCAGATACGCAGTATTTT. The rearrangement uses TRBV28 and TRBJ2-3, with TRBD2 matching 11 bases. Germline V gene lookup returns CDR1 MDHEN and CDR2 SYDVKM. The length of the CDR3 is 15 residues. V lost 6 bases and J lost 4; bases outside the gene matches: 6.

This clonotype occurred a few times. The V call is TRBV7-2, the J call TRBJ2-3, with TRBD2 matching 7 bases. The CDR3 sequence is 15 residues long. CDR1 is SGHTA and CDR2 is FQGNSA in the germline V gene. Trimming took 5 bases from V and 5 from J; bases not matched to a gene: 10. The CDR3 region has the DNA TGTGCCAGCAGCAGATGGCTAGCGGCTCAAGATACGCAGTATTTT. Translating it yields CASSRWLAAQDTQYF. The variable domain in full, completed from reference TRBV7-2 and TRBJ2-3, reads GAGVSQSPSNKVTEKGKDVELRCDPISGHTALYWYRQSLGQGLEFLIYFQGNSAPDKSGLPSDRFSAERTGGSVSTLTIQRTQQEDSAVYLCASSRWLAAQDTQYFGPGTRLTVL.

This clonotype turned up a few times. V and J are TRBV18 and TRBJ1-4, with D possibly being TRBD1 (5 bases). V dropped 5 bases and J dropped 4 bases, with 8 bases sitting between them. The CDR3 is 13 amino acids. CDR1 KGHSH and CDR2 LQKENI come from the germline V gene. CDR3 in amino acids: CASSAGLNEKLFF. Here the CDR3 DNA reads TGTGCCAGCTCAGCGGGACTTAATGAAAAACTGTTTTTT.

This clonotype was seen many times. The chain links TRBV13 to TRBJ2-5; D possibly corresponds to TRBD2 (5 bases). The V and J ends lost 5 bases and 3 bases respectively, with 19 bases between them. CDR1 is PRHDT and CDR2 is FYEKMQ in the germline V gene (reference sequence). The CDR3 spans 16 residues. CDR3 sequence: CASSPRAAKLKETQYF. The DNA for the CDR3 is TGTGCCAGCAGCCCCCGAGCGGCAAAACTTAAAGAGACCCAGTACTTC.

The chain carries TRBV18 and TRBJ2-7; 11 bases map to TRBD2. The CDR3 has 17 residues. Unmatched junction bases numbered 9, after V lost 4 bases and J lost 1 base. Per the germline V gene, CDR1 is KGHSH and CDR2 is LQKENI. CDR3: CASSLNALAGGSYEQYF. In DNA, the CDR3 is TGTGCCAGCTCACTCAACGCCCTAGCGGGAGGTTCCTACGAGCAGTACTTC.

This chain uses TRBV9 with TRBJ2-3, with D perhaps matching TRBD1 or TRBD2 (5 bases each). This CDR3 spans 16 amino acids. V was trimmed by 6 bases and J by 2 bases, leaving 19 bases between them. CDR1 and CDR2 (germline): SGDLS, YYNGEE. The DNA of the CDR3 is TGTGCCAGCACCAAAAGAGGGGAGACCTACACAGATACGCAGTATTTT. This codes for CASTKRGETYTDTQYF.

This clonotype appeared many times. The chain uses TRBV11-2 and TRBJ2-7; 8 bases fit TRBD1. The CDR3 runs to 15 residues. Germline assignment: CDR1 SGHAT and CDR2 FQNNGV. Trimming cost V 5 bases and J 6 bases; bases outside gene matches: 12. This CDR3 reads CASSTLGQGTVEQYF. The CDR3 DNA reads TGTGCCAGCAGCACCCTCGGACAGGGAACGGTCGAGCAGTACTTC.

This clonotype showed up just a few times. This sequence joins TRBV20-1 and TRBJ2-6; 7 bases are shared with TRBD2. Unmatched junction bases numbered 10, after V lost 1 base and J lost 4 bases. Germline V gene lookup returns CDR1 DFQATT and CDR2 SNEGSKA (reference sequence). This CDR3 is 17 amino acids long. CDR3 DNA sequence: TGCAGTGCTAGAGGCCGACCCGGGGGGAGAGGGGCCAACGTCCTGACTTTC. Its translation: CSARGRPGGRGANVLTF.

This clonotype was detected only a few times. J is TRBJ2-1 and V is TRBV11-2; D is uncertain. V was clipped by 1 base and J by 0 bases, with 13 bases between them. This CDR3 spans 17 amino acids. CDR1 is SGHAT, CDR2 FQNNGV, per germline. The CDR3 loop reads CASSLGPNWGSYNEQFF. Here the CDR3 DNA reads TGTGCCAGCAGCTTAGGCCCGAACTGGGGCTCCTACAATGAGCAGTTCTTC.

There are many counts of this clonotype. This sequence joins TRBV28 and TRBJ2-5; the D is unclear. Trimming removed 2 bases at V and 9 bases at J, with 13 bases between. The length of the CDR3 is 13 residues. The germline CDR1 and CDR2 sequences are MDHEN and SYDVKM. CDR3 sequence reads: CASSLISPPAQYF. The CDR3 region has the DNA TGTGCCAGCAGTTTAATATCCCCACCCGCCCAGTACTTC.

The chain couples TRBV25-1 to TRBJ2-7; TRBD2 agrees at 9 bases. The length of the CDR3 is 16 residues. From germline, CDR1 is MGHDK and CDR2 SYGVNS. With V trimmed by 1 base and J by 2 bases, 6 bases remained unmatched. The CDR3 sequence: CASSEWWTSETYEQYF. The DNA of the CDR3 is TGTGCCAGCAGTGAATGGTGGACTAGCGAGACCTACGAGCAGTACTTC.

This chain uses TRBV28 with TRBJ2-7; D ambiguous. The germline V gene has CDR1 MDHEN and CDR2 SYDVKM. The CDR3 is 14 amino acids. The V end was cut by 5 bases, the J end by 0 bases, with 11 bases between. The chain's CDR3 is CASSGQTNSYEQYF. The DNA for the CDR3 is TGTGCCAGCAGTGGTCAGACAAACTCCTACGAGCAGTACTTC.

This clonotype came up a few times. The CDR3 region is CASKGSSGSSEQYF. The DNA of the CDR3 is TGCGCCAGCAAAGGTTCTAGCGGGAGTTCCGAGCAGTACTTC. J is TRBJ2-7 and V is TRBV10-1; 10 bases align to TRBD2. With V trimmed by 7 bases and J by 6 bases, 9 bases remained unmatched. The V gene's germline CDR1 is WNHNN and CDR2 SYGVQD (reference sequence). The CDR3 is made up of 14 amino acids.

The table lists this clonotype with a few counts. V and J are TRBV18 and TRBJ1-1; 8 bases line up with TRBD1. With V trimmed by 3 bases and J by 0 bases, 3 bases remained unmatched. From germline, CDR1 is KGHSH and CDR2 LQKENI. The CDR3 is made up of 15 amino acids. The CDR3 loop is CASSPDRGMNTEAFF. The DNA of the CDR3 is TGTGCCAGCTCACCCGACAGGGGAATGAACACTGAAGCTTTCTTT.

This clonotype was seen only a few times. V and J are TRBV12-3 or TRBV12-4 and TRBJ1-2; 7 bases line up with TRBD1. The CDR3 is made up of 15 amino acids. V was pared by 2 bases and J by 2 bases, with 5 bases of the junction left unmatched. The CDR3, as DNA: TGTGCCAGCAGTTTATTCGGGACAGCGAACTATGGCTACACCTTC. Its protein product is CASSLFGTANYGYTF.

In this sample, this clonotype turned up many times. The rearrangement joins TRBV27 to TRBJ2-1; 9 bases agree with TRBD2. J was trimmed by 4 bases and V by 2 bases; bases with no gene match: 21. The CDR3 is made up of 21 amino acids. Germline assignment: CDR1 MNHEY and CDR2 SMNVEV (reference sequence). Here the CDR3 DNA reads TGTGCCAGCAGTTTAGGCGGGGGGGCGGGGGCGTCAGCGGCCGGATACAATGAGCAGTTCTTC. Protein product: CASSLGGGAGASAAGYNEQFF.

The chain joins TRBV3-1 to TRBJ2-7; 9 bases align to TRBD1. Germline assignment: CDR1 LGHDT and CDR2 YNNKEL (reference sequence). With V trimmed by 2 bases and J by 4 bases, 3 bases remained unmatched. The CDR3 runs to 14 residues. DNA for the CDR3: TGTGCCAGCAGCCAACTGGGACAGGGTTACGAGCAGTACTTC. Translation: CASSQLGQGYEQYF.